These T cell receptor beta chains were read from a single sample in a study of T cells after yellow fever vaccination. TCRdb re-called the 5' RACE reads through MiXCR, storing one row per CDR3 protein. The data hold around 550,000 distinct CDR3 sequences, with about 19% observed a single time. The source was PBMCs, collected 15 days after the yellow fever booster vaccination. Receptors originate from a man aged 30-40 years who received the YFV17D yellow fever vaccine. CDR3s include the opening cysteine and the closing phenylalanine or tryptophan. D genes are given only for firm matches. Some rows mark clone size as missing; the rest say once, few, many or name a class of expanded clone.

j_gene,d_gene,v_gene,abundance,CDR3nt,CDR3aa
TRBJ2-1,TRBD2,TRBV12-3/TRBV12-4,-,TGTGCCAGCAGGCGGCTAGCGGGCACAAATGAGCAGTTCTTC,CASRRLAGTNEQFF
TRBJ2-1,-,TRBV6-2/TRBV6-3,few,TGTGCCAGCAATTCCCCTTTTGGGGAGAGAAAGAATGAGCAGTTCTTC,CASNSPFGERKNEQFF
TRBJ2-4,TRBD1,TRBV12-3/TRBV12-4,-,TGTGCCAGCAGTTGGGGTCGAGGGACAGGGAGATACATTCAGTACTTC,CASSWGRGTGRYIQYF
TRBJ2-3,TRBD1,TRBV29-1,-,TGCAGCGTTGGGGGGGGACAGGGATCAGATACGCAGTATTTT,CSVGGGQGSDTQYF
TRBJ2-3,TRBD2,TRBV29-1,-,TGCAGCGGTACCTCTAGCGGGGGCACAGATACGCAGTATTTT,CSGTSSGGTDTQYF
TRBJ2-5,TRBD2,TRBV28,-,TGTGCCAGCAGTATCCTAGGAGCGGGGGAAGAGACCCAGTACTTC,CASSILGAGEETQYF
TRBJ1-4,TRBD1,TRBV20-1,-,TGCAGTGCTCGTAGAGGGGGCGTAAATGAAAAACTGTTTTTT,CSARRGGVNEKLFF
TRBJ1-1,TRBD1,TRBV29-1,few,TGCAGCGTTGCCTCACAGGGGGCCACTGAAGCTTTCTTT,CSVASQGATEAFF
TRBJ2-7,-,TRBV7-8,many,TGTGCCAGCAGCTTAGGCGGCATATCCTACGAGCAGTACTTC,CASSLGGISYEQYF
TRBJ1-4,-,TRBV28,few,TGTGCCAGCACCCCGACAGGCACTAATGAAAAACTGTTTTTT,CASTPTGTNEKLFF
TRBJ2-7,-,TRBV20-1,-,TGCAGTGCTAGGAGGGACACCTCCTACGAGCAGTACTTC,CSARRDTSYEQYF
TRBJ2-5,TRBD2,TRBV5-1,-,TGCGCCAGCAGCTTGGCCTTAGCGGGGACAGAGACCCAGTACTTC,CASSLALAGTETQYF
TRBJ1-5,-,TRBV20-1,few,TGCAGTGCTAGTTGGGGTGCGTCGCCGGGGCAGCCCCAGCATTTT,CSASWGASPGQPQHF
TRBJ2-1,-,TRBV11-2,-,TGTGCCAGCAGCCCCCTGGACCCCCGGAATGAGCAGTTCTTC,CASSPLDPRNEQFF
TRBJ2-3,-,TRBV6-1,-,TGTGCCAGCAGTAAACGGGTAATGGGAGATACGCAGTATTTT,CASSKRVMGDTQYF
TRBJ2-3,TRBD1,TRBV15,many,TGTGCCACCAGCAGAGAACAGGGGGGTAGGGATACGCAGTATTTT,CATSREQGGRDTQYF
TRBJ1-2,-,TRBV24-1,-,TGTGCCACCAGTGATTCCACAGGCTCGGCTGGCTACACCTTC,CATSDSTGSAGYTF
TRBJ1-1,-,TRBV4-3,few,TGCGCCAGCAGCCAAGATTCGAGGGACACTGAAGCTTTCTTT,CASSQDSRDTEAFF
TRBJ2-1,-,TRBV12-3/TRBV12-4,once,TGTGCCAGCAGTCACGATAGGGCGGGTGAGCAGTTCTTC,CASSHDRAGEQFF
TRBJ2-6,-,TRBV5-4,many,TGTGCCAGCAGCTTTCAAGGGGCCAACGTCCTGACTTTC,CASSFQGANVLTF
TRBJ2-1,TRBD1,TRBV11-2,-,TGTGCCAGCAGCTTGGGACAGGCCCAGTGGCGGTTCTTC,CASSLGQAQWRFF
TRBJ2-7,-,TRBV29-1,-,TGCAGCGTTGAAGGGGGGGCGAAGAACGAGCAGTACTTC,CSVEGGAKNEQYF
TRBJ2-5,-,TRBV11-2,few,TGTGCCAGCAGCTCGACGCTTGAGTACCAAGAGACCCAGTACTTC,CASSSTLEYQETQYF
TRBJ2-7,TRBD1,TRBV5-1,-,TGCGCCAGCAGCTTGGCTTCCTCGGTGGGACAGACCTACGAGCAGTACTTC,CASSLASSVGQTYEQYF
TRBJ2-5,TRBD2,TRBV3-1,-,TGTGCCAGCCGGACTAGCGGGAGGGCCCTGGAGACCCAGTACTTC,CASRTSGRALETQYF
TRBJ2-3,-,TRBV5-1,-,TGCGCCAGCAGCTTGAACCGGGACACTAGCACAGATACGCAGTATTTT,CASSLNRDTSTDTQYF